A selection of T cell receptor beta chains follows, all from one sample in a study of CD8 T cells in Susac syndrome. TCRdb re-derived calls from the immunoSEQ multiplex PCR reads in MiXCR, one entry per CDR3 protein. The table includes 150,000 to 200,000 distinct CDR3 sequences, around 94% detected once. The specimen sequenced was CD4+ T cells from PBMCs. The receptors were gathered from a human donor in good health. Both conserved end residues are part of each CDR3. The D gene is left open where the match is weak. The size field is filled for only some rows; it gives once, few, many or a size class.

V	D	size	J	length	CDR3	DNA
TRBV29-1	.	.	TRBJ1-1	13	CSGVGRGWTEAFF	TGCAGCGGAGTGGGTAGGGGTTGGACTGAAGCTTTCTTT
TRBV5-4	TRBD1	.	TRBJ2-3	18	CASSIGQGAPRSTDTQYF	TGTGCCAGCAGCATCGGACAGGGGGCGCCCAGAAGCACAGATACGCAGTATTTT
TRBV28	.	.	TRBJ2-3	11	CATALGDTQYF	TGTGCCACCGCCCTAGGAGATACGCAGTATTTT
TRBV5-4	.	.	TRBJ1-2	14	CASSLNQVNYGYTF	TGTGCCAGCAGCTTGAACCAGGTTAACTATGGCTACACCTTC
TRBV12-3/TRBV12-4	TRBD1	.	TRBJ2-7	14	CASSLGTGEYEQYF	TGTGCCAGCAGTTTGGGGACAGGGGAATACGAGCAGTACTTC
TRBV3-1	.	.	TRBJ2-1	13	CASSQDGRAEQFF	TGTGCCAGCAGCCAAGATGGGCGGGCTGAGCAGTTCTTC
TRBV11-1	TRBD1	.	TRBJ2-6	20	CASSFARTGGGLFGANVLTF	TGTGCCAGCAGCTTTGCAAGAACAGGGGGCGGACTCTTTGGGGCCAACGTCCTGACTTTC
TRBV30	.	.	TRBJ2-1	14	CAWSMNVANNEQFF	TGTGCCTGGAGTATGAATGTCGCCAACAATGAGCAGTTCTTC
TRBV29-1	TRBD1	.	TRBJ1-1	11	CSVRGTGHAFF	TGCAGCGTGAGGGGGACAGGGCACGCTTTCTTT
TRBV3-1	TRBD1	.	TRBJ1-2	13	CASSQDRRTGCTF	TGTGCCAGCAGCCAAGATCGACGGACAGGTTGCACCTTC
TRBV29-1	TRBD1	.	TRBJ1-1	12	CSVRQGNTEAFF	TGCAGCGTTCGACAGGGGAACACTGAAGCTTTCTTT
TRBV4-2	.	.	TRBJ1-4	16	CASSQGLIGANEKLFF	TGTGCCAGCAGCCAGGGGTTAATAGGGGCTAATGAAAAACTGTTTTTT
TRBV20-1	TRBD2	.	TRBJ2-5	13	CSGGLAGVETQYF	TGCAGTGGCGGACTAGCGGGAGTAGAGACCCAGTACTTC
TRBV6-2/TRBV6-3	.	.	TRBJ1-5	11	CASSYGKRMHF	TGTGCCAGCAGTTACGGGAAGAGGATGCATTTT
TRBV4-1	.	.	TRBJ2-5	15	CASSRGGAEQETQYF	TGCGCCAGCAGCCGAGGGGGAGCGGAACAAGAGACCCAGTACTTC
TRBV7-8	.	.	TRBJ2-5	14	CASSMDGVRGTQYF	TGTGCCAGCAGCATGGACGGGGTGCGGGGGACCCAGTACTTC
TRBV6-4	.	.	TRBJ2-1	13	CASNPTADNEQFF	TGTGCCAGCAACCCTACAGCAGACAATGAGCAGTTCTTC
TRBV5-1	TRBD2	.	TRBJ2-1	13	CASQAGGLNEQFF	TGCGCCAGCCAAGCGGGGGGGTTGAATGAGCAGTTCTTC
TRBV12-3/TRBV12-4	TRBD1	.	TRBJ2-5	15	CASSSGQGIGETQYF	TGTGCCAGCAGTTCGGGACAGGGGATAGGAGAGACCCAGTACTTC
TRBV20-1	.	.	TRBJ2-4	16	CSARDPGGLAKNIQYF	TGCAGTGCTAGAGATCCCGGGGGCTTAGCCAAAAACATTCAGTACTTC
TRBV7-2	.	.	TRBJ2-1	17	CASSLRGLYSSYNEQFF	TGTGCCAGCAGCTTAAGGGGACTTTACAGCTCCTACAATGAGCAGTTCTTC
TRBV29-1	.	.	TRBJ2-4	13	CSVEEGAKNIQYF	TGCAGCGTTGAAGAGGGAGCCAAAAACATTCAGTACTTC
TRBV3-1	TRBD1	.	TRBJ2-7	16	CASSRSAGTGAYEQYF	TGTGCCAGCAGCCGGAGCGCCGGGACAGGGGCATACGAGCAGTACTTC
TRBV29-1	.	.	TRBJ1-2	15	CSVEDGSGRLYGYTF	TGCAGCGTTGAAGATGGGTCGGGACGGCTCTATGGCTACACCTTC
TRBV12-5	.	.	TRBJ1-2	14	CASGMGQGNYGYTF	TGTGCTAGTGGCATGGGGCAGGGAAACTATGGCTACACCTTC
TRBV7-9	.	.	TRBJ1-1	13	CASSITANTEAFF	TGTGCCAGCAGCATCACAGCGAACACTGAAGCTTTCTTT
TRBV4-3	.	.	TRBJ2-2	14	CASSQDLLPGELFF	TGCGCCAGCAGCCAAGATTTGCTACCTGGGGAGCTGTTTTTT
TRBV25-1	.	.	TRBJ1-2	14	CASSGTRVSYGYTF	TGTGCCAGCAGTGGGACCCGAGTCTCCTATGGCTACACCTTC
TRBV15	TRBD1	.	TRBJ1-2	14	CATSAGRTGYGYTF	TGTGCCACCAGCGCAGGCCGGACAGGCTATGGCTACACCTTC
TRBV5-1	TRBD2	.	TRBJ2-1	14	CASSLALAGNEQFF	TGCGCCAGCAGCTTGGCCCTAGCGGGCAATGAGCAGTTCTTC
TRBV5-1	.	.	TRBJ2-4	16	CASSFQDPLAKNIQYF	TGCGCCAGCAGCTTTCAGGATCCCCTGGCCAAAAACATTCAGTACTTC
TRBV19	.	.	TRBJ2-1	13	CASQTDSSHEQFF	TGTGCCAGTCAGACGGACAGCTCCCATGAGCAGTTCTTC
TRBV7-2	TRBD2	.	TRBJ2-1	14	CASSSRGGYNEQFF	TGTGCCAGCAGCTCCCGGGGGGGATACAATGAGCAGTTCTTC
TRBV5-1	.	.	TRBJ2-7	13	CASSLAGTTEQYF	TGCGCCAGCAGCTTGGCCGGGACAACAGAGCAGTACTTC
TRBV20-1	.	.	TRBJ1-1	14	CSARDPQANTEAFF	TGCAGTGCTAGAGACCCTCAGGCGAACACTGAAGCTTTCTTT
TRBV7-9	TRBD1	.	TRBJ2-5	15	CASSPPDRVLETQYF	TGTGCCAGCAGCCCACCGGACAGGGTTCTCGAGACCCAGTACTTC
TRBV30	TRBD2	.	TRBJ2-2	15	CAWSRREGYTGELFF	TGTGCCTGGAGTCGCCGGGAGGGGTACACCGGGGAGCTGTTTTTT
TRBV5-1	.	.	TRBJ2-3	16	CASSLYRGADTDTQYF	TGCGCCAGCAGCTTGTACCGCGGGGCGGACACAGATACGCAGTATTTT
TRBV5-1	.	.	TRBJ2-3	13	CASSSDRADTQYF	TGCGCCAGCAGCTCAGACAGAGCAGATACGCAGTATTTT
TRBV12-3/TRBV12-4	TRBD1	once	TRBJ1-4	13	CASRGDSLEKLFF	TGTGCCAGCAGGGGGGACAGCCTAGAAAAACTGTTTTTT
TRBV6-2/TRBV6-3	.	.	TRBJ1-2	14	CASRRAGSNYGYTF	TGTGCCAGCAGGAGGGCAGGTTCGAACTATGGCTACACCTTC
TRBV12-3/TRBV12-4	TRBD1	.	TRBJ1-2	14	CASILGQGPWGYTF	TGTGCCAGCATCCTGGGACAGGGCCCCTGGGGCTACACCTTC
TRBV9	.	.	TRBJ1-6	14	CASSEEGEDSPLHF	TGTGCCAGCAGCGAAGAGGGGGAGGATTCACCCCTCCACTTT
TRBV7-3	.	.	TRBJ1-6	13	CASSPGVNSPLHF	TGTGCCAGCAGCCCCGGGGTTAATTCACCCCTCCACTTT
TRBV7-7	.	.	TRBJ2-1	14	CASSLAEAAQEQFF	TGTGCTAGCAGCTTAGCGGAGGCGGCCCAGGAGCAGTTCTTC
TRBV6-6	.	.	TRBJ2-1	13	CASSRGTYNEQFF	TGTGCCAGCAGCCGAGGGACCTACAATGAGCAGTTCTTC
TRBV12-3/TRBV12-4	TRBD1	.	TRBJ2-1	14	CASSSGQLSNEQFF	TGTGCCAGCAGTTCGGGACAGCTTAGCAATGAGCAGTTCTTC
TRBV6-2/TRBV6-3	.	.	TRBJ2-1	14	CASRQGLTYNEQFF	TGTGCCAGCAGGCAAGGACTAACCTACAATGAGCAGTTCTTC
TRBV6-5	.	once	TRBJ1-2	13	CASSRQSGYGYTF	TGTGCCAGCAGTCGTCAATCAGGCTATGGCTACACCTTC
TRBV6-2/TRBV6-3	TRBD2	.	TRBJ2-1	16	CASSYAGTSAYNEQFF	TGTGCCAGCAGTTACGCGGGGACTAGCGCCTACAATGAGCAGTTCTTC
TRBV7-9	.	.	TRBJ2-4	15	CASSLRSGEENIQYF	TGTGCCAGCAGCTTACGGTCGGGGGAGGAAAACATTCAGTACTTC
TRBV29-1	TRBD1	.	TRBJ1-6	15	CSVALTGQGRSPLHF	TGCAGCGTTGCCTTGACAGGACAGGGGAGGTCACCCCTCCACTTT
TRBV18	TRBD1	.	TRBJ2-5	14	CASRKTGDYETQYF	TGTGCCAGCCGGAAGACAGGGGATTACGAGACCCAGTACTTC